This TCR beta chain was recovered during a study of T cell changes during pregnancy in multiple sclerosis. Assay used: immunoSEQ multiplex PCR; TCRdb lists only in-frame clones, some missing. The repertoire holds roughly 69,000 clones, roughly nine tenths seen once, with over 1.1% in the top ten. Material: peripheral blood, obtained in the second trimester of pregnancy. This clonotype was obtained from a female donor with multiple sclerosis, enrolled in a pregnancy study.

The CDR3 nucleotides read TGCGCCAGCAGCTTGACTTACGGGGTGCCAGGGGATGAGCAGTTCTTC. Amino acids: CASSLTYGVPGDEQFF. J is TRBJ2-1 and V is TRBV5-1; D may be TRBD1 (6 bases). The germline V gene encodes CDR1 SGHRS and CDR2 YFSETQ. V shed 1 base and J shed 8 bases, with 19 bases lying between them. The CDR3 covers 16 residues.